This T cell receptor (beta chain) was sequenced for a study of blood T cells in healthy people across ages. The CDR3 has 17 amino acids. Between the trimmed V and J ends, which lost 1 base and 1 base, there was a span of 15 bases. Germline values: CDR1 SGHKS, CDR2 YYEKEE (reference sequence). Combining a sample-barcoded 5' primer with a J-beta primer mix, a second PCR ran for roughly 6 to 12 cycles. Sequencing of every sample gave 3 million or more CDR3-containing paired-end reads. MiXCR, run by TCRdb on the 5' RACE reads, gives a single entry per CDR3 protein. The data hold roughly 830,000 distinct CDR3 sequences, with roughly 60% observed a single time.

Sequencing input: blood. The rearrangement joins TRBV5-5 to TRBJ2-1; possibly TRBD1 or TRBD2 for D (5 bases each). The TCR sequence derives from a man aged 25-45 years in good health. CDR3 in amino acids: CASSLWGTIRSYNEQFF. For the CDR3, the DNA is TGTGCCAGCAGCTTGTGGGGGACCATAAGGTCCTACAATGAGCAGTTCTTC.